This record looks at one T cell receptor beta chain sequence and its context. RNA, at about 0.45 to 1 ug, was reverse transcribed with random hexamers. One entry per CDR3 protein results from TCRdb running MiXCR on the immunoSEQ multiplex PCR reads. The data show 150,000 to 250,000 distinct CDR3 sequences, about 96% seen once. This record comes from a study of CD8 T cells in Susac syndrome. Germline CDR1 reads ENHRY; CDR2 reads SYGVKD. With 6 bases removed from V and 7 bases from J, the gap between germline ends came to 7 bases. CDR3 size: 11 residues. The sample consisted of CD4+ T cells from PBMCs. V usage is TRBV10-3 and J usage is TRBJ2-1; no firm D call. The TCR was taken from a human donor with multiple sclerosis. The CDR3 region is CAISWENEQFF. CDR3 DNA: TGTGCCATCAGCTGGGAAAATGAGCAGTTCTTC.